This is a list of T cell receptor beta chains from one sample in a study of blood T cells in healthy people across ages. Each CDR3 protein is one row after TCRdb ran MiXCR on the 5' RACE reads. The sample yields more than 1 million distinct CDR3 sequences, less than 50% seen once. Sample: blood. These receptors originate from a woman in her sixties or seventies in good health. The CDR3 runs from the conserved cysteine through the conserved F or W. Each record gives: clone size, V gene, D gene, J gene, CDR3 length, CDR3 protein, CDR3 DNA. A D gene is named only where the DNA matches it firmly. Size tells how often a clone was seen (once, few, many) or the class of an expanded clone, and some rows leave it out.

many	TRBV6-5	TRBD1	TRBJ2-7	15	CASRPTPGQTYEQYF	TGTGCCAGCAGACCAACCCCGGGACAGACCTACGAGCAGTACTTC
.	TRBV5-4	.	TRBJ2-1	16	CASSFGPLVPVNEQFF	TGTGCCAGCAGCTTCGGGCCCCTCGTCCCCGTTAATGAGCAGTTCTTC
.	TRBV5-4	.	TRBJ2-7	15	CASSFSPAGEYEQYF	TGTGCCAGCAGCTTTTCACCGGCCGGAGAGTACGAGCAGTACTTC
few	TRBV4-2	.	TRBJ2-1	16	CASSQVGTSSYNEQFF	TGTGCCAGCAGCCAAGTCGGGACATCGTCCTACAATGAGCAGTTCTTC
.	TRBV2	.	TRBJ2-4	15	CASRAEIWGKNIQYF	TGTGCCAGCCGAGCGGAGATCTGGGGCAAAAACATTCAGTACTTC
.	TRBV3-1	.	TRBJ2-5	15	CASSPREGIQETQYF	TGTGCCAGCAGCCCTAGAGAAGGCATCCAAGAGACCCAGTACTTC
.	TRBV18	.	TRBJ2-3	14	CASSPRADGDTQYF	TGTGCCAGCTCACCGAGGGCAGACGGGGATACGCAGTATTTT
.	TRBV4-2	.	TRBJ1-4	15	CASSQGRQGPEKLFF	TGTGCCAGCAGCCAAGGGCGGCAGGGTCCTGAAAAACTGTTTTTT
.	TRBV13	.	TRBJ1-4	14	CASSERRANEKLFF	TGTGCCAGCAGTGAGAGGCGGGCTAATGAAAAACTGTTTTTT
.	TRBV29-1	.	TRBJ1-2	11	CSVDGNYGYTF	TGCAGCGTTGACGGAAACTATGGCTACACCTTC
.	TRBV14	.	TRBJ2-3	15	CAGSHWRTPTDTQYF	TGTGCCGGCAGCCACTGGAGGACCCCCACAGATACGCAGTATTTT
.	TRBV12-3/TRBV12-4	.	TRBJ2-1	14	CASSPGTYSNEQFF	TGTGCCAGCAGTCCGGGGACTTATTCCAATGAGCAGTTCTTC
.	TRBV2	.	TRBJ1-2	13	CASSEMVRGGYTF	TGTGCCAGCAGTGAAATGGTTAGGGGCGGCTACACCTTC
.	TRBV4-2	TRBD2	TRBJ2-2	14	CASSQDREGGELFF	TGTGCCAGCAGCCAAGATCGGGAGGGCGGGGAGCTGTTTTTT
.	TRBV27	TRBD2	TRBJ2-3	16	CASSLSRAGVRNTQYF	TGTGCCAGCAGTTTATCGCGGGCGGGAGTACGGAATACGCAGTATTTT
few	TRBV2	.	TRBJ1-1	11	CASGPACTAFF	TGTGCCAGCGGACCTGCCTGTACAGCTTTCTTT
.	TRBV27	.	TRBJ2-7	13	CAGSRLGNYEQYF	TGTGCCGGCAGCCGTCTAGGAAACTACGAGCAGTACTTC